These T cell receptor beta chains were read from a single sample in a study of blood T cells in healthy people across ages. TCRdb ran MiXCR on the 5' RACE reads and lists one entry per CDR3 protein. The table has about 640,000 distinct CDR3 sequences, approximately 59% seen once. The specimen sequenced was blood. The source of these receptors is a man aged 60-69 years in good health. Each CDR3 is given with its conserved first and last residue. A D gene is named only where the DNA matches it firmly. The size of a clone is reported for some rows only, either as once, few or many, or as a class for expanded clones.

CASSDGQADGYTF | TGTGCCAGCAGCGACGGACAGGCGGATGGCTACACCTTC | TRBD1 | TRBJ1-2 | 13 | TRBV2 | .
CASSEFPGGQSHGYTF | TGTGCCAGCAGTGAGTTCCCCGGCGGACAGTCCCATGGCTACACCTTC | . | TRBJ1-2 | 16 | TRBV6-1 | .
CASSPSRTGGFGETQYF | TGTGCCAGCAGTCCTTCCCGGACAGGGGGGTTTGGAGAGACCCAGTACTTC | TRBD1 | TRBJ2-5 | 17 | TRBV6-1 | .
CASSLGPGTYGYTF | TGTGCCAGCAGCTTAGGGCCAGGGACATATGGCTACACCTTC | . | TRBJ1-2 | 14 | TRBV7-2 | few
CASRTGAIYNEQFF | TGTGCCAGCAGAACAGGGGCCATATACAATGAGCAGTTCTTC | TRBD1 | TRBJ2-1 | 14 | TRBV11-2 | once
CSVKRQGNTEAFF | TGCAGCGTTAAACGACAGGGGAACACTGAAGCTTTCTTT | TRBD1 | TRBJ1-1 | 13 | TRBV29-1 | .
CASIQGRQETQYF | TGTGCCAGCATTCAGGGGCGTCAAGAGACCCAGTACTTC | . | TRBJ2-5 | 13 | TRBV2 | .
CASSQQGTGEAQYF | TGTGCCAGCAGCCAACAGGGGACGGGAGAGGCCCAGTACTTC | . | TRBJ2-5 | 14 | TRBV7-2 | .
CASAQDSSNYGYTF | TGTGCCTCGGCGCAGGATTCCAGTAACTATGGCTACACCTTC | . | TRBJ1-2 | 14 | TRBV10-3 | once
CASGQENNSPLHF | TGTGCCAGCGGTCAGGAAAATAATTCACCCCTCCACTTT | . | TRBJ1-6 | 13 | TRBV6-1 | .
CSARSRGSVLDTQYF | TGCAGTGCTAGAAGCAGGGGGTCTGTTTTGGATACGCAGTATTTT | TRBD1 | TRBJ2-3 | 15 | TRBV20-1 | .
CSARDRGRGLEGYNF | TGCAGTGCTAGAGATAGGGGCAGGGGGCTCGAGGGCTACAACTTC | TRBD1 | TRBJ1-2 | 15 | TRBV20-1 | .
CASLGLGLSSYEQYF | TGCGCCAGCCTTGGGCTGGGGCTTAGCTCCTACGAGCAGTACTTC | . | TRBJ2-7 | 15 | TRBV10-2 | .
CASSYSMAPGGDSPLHF | TGTGCCAGCAGTTACTCGATGGCCCCCGGGGGGGATTCACCCCTCCACTTT | . | TRBJ1-6 | 17 | TRBV6-5 | few
CARNRRPARNTEAFF | TGTGCCCGGAACAGGAGGCCGGCGAGGAACACTGAAGCTTTCTTT | . | TRBJ1-1 | 15 | TRBV25-1 | .
CASRDRDRVSYEQYF | TGTGCCAGCAGAGACCGGGACAGGGTTTCCTACGAGCAGTACTTC | . | TRBJ2-7 | 15 | TRBV21-1 | few
CASSRTTMGQAGNIQYF | TGCGCCAGCAGCCGGACAACGATGGGACAGGCGGGAAACATTCAGTACTTC | TRBD1 | TRBJ2-4 | 17 | TRBV5-1 | .
CSVEPNRADTQYF | TGCAGCGTTGAACCCAACAGGGCGGATACGCAGTATTTT | . | TRBJ2-3 | 13 | TRBV29-1 | many
CASSLPGTLGYTF | TGTGCCAGCAGCCTCCCCGGGACCTTAGGCTACACCTTC | . | TRBJ1-2 | 13 | TRBV7-2 | few
CASSFPGRTQYF | TGTGCCAGCAGCTTCCCGGGGAGGACGCAGTATTTT | . | TRBJ2-3 | 12 | TRBV5-6 | .
CSASRVQETQYF | TGCAGTGCTAGTCGGGTCCAGGAGACCCAGTACTTC | . | TRBJ2-5 | 12 | TRBV20-1 | once
CASSGQGDQETQYF | TGCGCCAGCAGTGGTCAGGGGGATCAAGAGACCCAGTACTTC | TRBD1 | TRBJ2-5 | 14 | TRBV10-2 | .
CASSFVASGANVLTF | TGCGCCAGCAGCTTCGTGGCTTCTGGGGCCAACGTCCTGACTTTC | . | TRBJ2-6 | 15 | TRBV5-1 | .
CAARDYSRTEQFF | TGTGCCGCCCGGGACTACAGCCGGACTGAGCAGTTCTTC | TRBD2 | TRBJ2-1 | 13 | TRBV27 | few
CASSIPAGNNEQFF | TGCGCCAGCAGCATCCCGGCGGGAAACAATGAGCAGTTCTTC | . | TRBJ2-1 | 14 | TRBV5-1 | .
CASSKSRDRLKYQETQYF | TGTGCCAGCAGCAAGTCCCGGGACAGGCTAAAGTACCAAGAGACCCAGTACTTC | . | TRBJ2-5 | 18 | TRBV21-1 | few
CASSPLGGINSGANVLTF | TGTGCCAGCAGCCCCCTGGGGGGGATTAACTCTGGGGCCAACGTCCTGACTTTC | TRBD2 | TRBJ2-6 | 18 | TRBV9 | few
CASSLGQGALNYGYTF | TGTGCCAGCAGCTTAGGACAGGGGGCCCTTAACTATGGCTACACCTTC | TRBD1 | TRBJ1-2 | 16 | TRBV7-9 | .
CSARDRGLTYGYTF | TGCAGTGCTAGAGATCGCGGCCTGACCTATGGCTACACCTTC | . | TRBJ1-2 | 14 | TRBV20-1 | once
CASSVVKSLIYGYTF | TGTGCCAGCAGCGTAGTGAAGTCCTTAATCTATGGCTACACCTTC | . | TRBJ1-2 | 15 | TRBV9 | .
CASSEDRALNQPQHF | TGTGCCAGCAGTGAAGACAGGGCGCTCAATCAGCCCCAGCATTTT | . | TRBJ1-5 | 15 | TRBV2 | few
CASARRGLADTQYF | TGTGCCAGCGCGCGAAGGGGACTAGCGGATACGCAGTATTTT | TRBD2 | TRBJ2-3 | 14 | TRBV12-3/TRBV12-4 | .
CASSLADLYQYF | TGTGCCAGCAGCTTAGCTGACCTTTACCAGTACTTC | . | TRBJ2-7 | 12 | TRBV7-9 | once
CASSVSGGRYNEQFF | TGCGCCAGCAGCGTGAGCGGGGGCCGCTACAATGAGCAGTTCTTC | TRBD2 | TRBJ2-1 | 15 | TRBV5-1 | .
CASKPGPGGSYNEQFF | TGTGCCAGCAAACCCGGGCCAGGCGGCTCCTACAATGAGCAGTTCTTC | . | TRBJ2-1 | 16 | TRBV12-3/TRBV12-4 | .
CAIFPRGQGMQYF | TGCGCCATCTTTCCCCGAGGACAGGGTATGCAGTACTTC | TRBD1 | TRBJ2-7 | 13 | TRBV5-1 | .
CASSLDPGPYSGANVLTF | TGTGCCAGCAGTTTGGACCCGGGACCGTACTCTGGGGCCAACGTCCTGACTTTC | . | TRBJ2-6 | 18 | TRBV12-3/TRBV12-4 | .
CASSYSFSGGGWDNERFF | TGTGCCAGCAGTTACTCGTTTAGCGGGGGAGGTTGGGACAATGAGCGGTTCTTC | TRBD2 | TRBJ2-1 | 18 | TRBV6-5 | .
CASSEAAAPSGAFF | TGTGCCAGCAGTGAAGCTGCGGCGCCCTCGGGCGCTTTCTTT | . | TRBJ1-1 | 14 | TRBV6-1 | .
CATSVDVGIYEQYF | TGTGCCACCAGCGTAGATGTGGGAATCTACGAGCAGTACTTC | . | TRBJ2-7 | 14 | TRBV15 | .
CASSELSLYQPQHF | TGTGCCAGCAGTGAATTAAGTCTTTATCAGCCCCAGCATTTT | . | TRBJ1-5 | 14 | TRBV25-1 | .
CASSQPRGTGELFF | TGTGCCAGCAGCCAACCCCGCGGAACCGGGGAGCTGTTTTTT | . | TRBJ2-2 | 14 | TRBV3-1 | .
CSARSSTGGWGYTF | TGCAGTGCTAGATCGTCGACAGGGGGCTGGGGCTACACCTTC | TRBD1 | TRBJ1-2 | 14 | TRBV20-1 | .
CASSYSNPDTDTQYF | TGTGCCAGCAGCTACTCCAACCCGGACACAGATACGCAGTATTTT | . | TRBJ2-3 | 15 | TRBV6-2/TRBV6-3 | .
CASSLSGPSGANVLTF | TGTGCCAGCAGTTTATCCGGCCCCTCTGGGGCCAACGTCCTGACTTTC | . | TRBJ2-6 | 16 | TRBV27 | .
CASSARDRASGANVLTF | TGCGCCAGCAGCGCTAGGGACAGAGCATCTGGGGCCAACGTCCTGACTTTC | TRBD1 | TRBJ2-6 | 17 | TRBV5-1 | .
CASSSHGQGIAKNIQYF | TGTGCCAGCAGTTCCCACGGACAGGGGATAGCCAAAAACATTCAGTACTTC | TRBD1 | TRBJ2-4 | 17 | TRBV6-6 | .
CATSRGVTGRTEAFF | TGTGCCACCAGCCGGGGGGTGACGGGGCGGACTGAAGCTTTCTTT | . | TRBJ1-1 | 15 | TRBV15 | .
CASSFLYEETDTQYF | TGTGCCAGCAGCTTTCTGTACGAGGAAACAGATACGCAGTATTTT | . | TRBJ2-3 | 15 | TRBV5-5 | .
CASSLDRTYGYTF | TGTGCCAGCTCACTCGACCGAACCTATGGCTACACCTTC | . | TRBJ1-2 | 13 | TRBV18 | few
CASSQDRTGGYEQYF | TGCGCCAGCAGCCAAGACCGGACAGGGGGCTACGAGCAGTACTTC | TRBD1 | TRBJ2-7 | 15 | TRBV4-1 | few
CASTLGQPNFNNEQFF | TGCGCCAGCACCCTAGGGCAGCCCAATTTTAACAATGAGCAGTTCTTC | . | TRBJ2-1 | 16 | TRBV5-1 | .